The source of this TCR beta chain is a study of cytomegalovirus exposure and HLA in healthy donors. Study summary: Under 85% of some 390 genotyped donors fell in the Caucasian-associated ancestry cluster.

The PCR was carried out with 60 Vbeta primers and 13 Jbeta primers. Produced via immunoSEQ multiplex PCR; TCRdb's table is partial and in-frame only. The sample has tens of thousands of clones; less than 65% are singletons. There are 12 residues in the CDR3. With 7 bases removed from V and 3 bases from J, the gap between germline ends came to 10 bases. Germline loops: CDR1 SGHRS, CDR2 YFSETQ. Study-wide points: DRB1 had the most TCR associations and HLA-C the fewest, a later analysis found, with rates varying by HLA locus.

This clone was picked up one time. Its specificity is not known. The sequencing sample was made of PBMCs. The clonotype comes from a young woman in good health and CMV-seropositive. The V gene is TRBV5-1, the J gene TRBJ1-2; D is perhaps TRBD1 (5 bases). The CDR3 sequence: CASGRGDYGYTF. The CDR3, as DNA: TGCGCCAGCGGGAGGGGAGACTATGGCTACACCTTC.